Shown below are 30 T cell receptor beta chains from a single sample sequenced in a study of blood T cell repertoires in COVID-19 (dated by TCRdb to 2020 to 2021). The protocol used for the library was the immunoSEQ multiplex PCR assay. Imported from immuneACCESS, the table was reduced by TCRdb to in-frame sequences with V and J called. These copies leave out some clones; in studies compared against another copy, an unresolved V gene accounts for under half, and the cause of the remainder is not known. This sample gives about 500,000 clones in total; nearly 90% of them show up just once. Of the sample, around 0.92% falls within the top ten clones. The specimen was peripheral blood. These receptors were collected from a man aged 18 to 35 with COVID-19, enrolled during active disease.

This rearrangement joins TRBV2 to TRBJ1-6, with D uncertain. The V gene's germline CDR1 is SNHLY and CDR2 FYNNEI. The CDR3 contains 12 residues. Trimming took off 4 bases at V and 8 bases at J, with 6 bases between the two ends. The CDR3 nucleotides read TGTGCCAGCAGTGCGGTCTATTCACCCCTCCACTTT. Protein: CASSAVYSPLHF.

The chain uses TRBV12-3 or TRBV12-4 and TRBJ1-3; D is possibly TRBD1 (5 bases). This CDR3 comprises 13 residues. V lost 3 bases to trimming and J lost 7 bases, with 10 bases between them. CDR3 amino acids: CASSFGAGNTIYF. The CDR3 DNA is TGTGCCAGCAGTTTTGGGGCCGGGAACACCATATATTTT.

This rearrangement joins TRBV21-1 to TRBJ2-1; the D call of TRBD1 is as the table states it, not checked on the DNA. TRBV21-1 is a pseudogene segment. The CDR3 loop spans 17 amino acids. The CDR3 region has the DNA TGTGCCAGCAGCGCCCGGGACAGGGGGGTGAAGTACAATGAGCAGTTCTTC. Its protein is CASSARDRGVKYNEQFF.

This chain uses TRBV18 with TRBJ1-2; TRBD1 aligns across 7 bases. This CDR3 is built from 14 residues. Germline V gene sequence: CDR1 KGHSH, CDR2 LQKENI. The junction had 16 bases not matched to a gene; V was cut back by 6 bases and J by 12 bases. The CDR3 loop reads CASSLDLSTGEHTF. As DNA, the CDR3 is TGTGCCAGCTCCCTAGACCTTTCAACAGGGGAGCACACCTTC.

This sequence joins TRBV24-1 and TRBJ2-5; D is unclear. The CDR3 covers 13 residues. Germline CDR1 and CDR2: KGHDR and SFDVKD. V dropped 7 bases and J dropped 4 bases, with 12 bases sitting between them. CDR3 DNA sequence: TGTGCCACCAGCGCAGTAGGCGGAGAGACCCAGTACTTC. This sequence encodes CATSAVGGETQYF.

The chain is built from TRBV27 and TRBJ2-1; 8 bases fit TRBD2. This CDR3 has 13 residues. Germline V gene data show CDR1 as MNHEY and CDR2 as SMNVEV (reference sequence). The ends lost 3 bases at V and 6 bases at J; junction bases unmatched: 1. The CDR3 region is CASSFGGGNEQFF. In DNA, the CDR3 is TGTGCCAGCAGTTTCGGGGGGGGCAATGAGCAGTTCTTC.

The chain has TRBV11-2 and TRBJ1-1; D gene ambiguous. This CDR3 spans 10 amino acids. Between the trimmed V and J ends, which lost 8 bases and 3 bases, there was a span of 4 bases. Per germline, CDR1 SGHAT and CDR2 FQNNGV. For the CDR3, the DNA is TGTGCCAGCGGGCACACTGAAGCTTTCTTT. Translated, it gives CASGHTEAFF.

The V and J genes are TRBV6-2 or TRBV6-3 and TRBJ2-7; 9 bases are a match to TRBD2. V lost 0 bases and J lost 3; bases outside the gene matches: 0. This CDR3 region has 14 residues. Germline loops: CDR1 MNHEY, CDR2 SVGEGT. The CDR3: CASSYSTSGYEQYF. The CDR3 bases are TGTGCCAGCAGTTACTCGACTAGCGGCTACGAGCAGTACTTC.

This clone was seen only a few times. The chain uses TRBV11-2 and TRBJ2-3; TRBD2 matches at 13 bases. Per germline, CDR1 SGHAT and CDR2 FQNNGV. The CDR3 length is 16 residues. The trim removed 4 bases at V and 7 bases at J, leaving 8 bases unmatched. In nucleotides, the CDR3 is TGTGCCAGCAGCTCCACACTAGCGGGGGGGTCAAATACGCAGTATTTT. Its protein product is CASSSTLAGGSNTQYF. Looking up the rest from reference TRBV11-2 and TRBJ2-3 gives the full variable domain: EAGVAQSPRYKIIEKRQSVAFWCNPISGHATLYWYQQILGQGPKLLIQFQNNGVVDDSQLPKDRFSAERLKGVDSTLKIQPAKLEDSAVYLCASSSTLAGGSNTQYFGPGTRLTVL.

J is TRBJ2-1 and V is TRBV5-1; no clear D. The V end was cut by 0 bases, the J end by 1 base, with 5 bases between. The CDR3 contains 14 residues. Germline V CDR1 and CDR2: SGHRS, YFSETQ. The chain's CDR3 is CASSLGISYNEQFF. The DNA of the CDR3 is TGCGCCAGCAGCTTGGGTATATCCTACAATGAGCAGTTCTTC. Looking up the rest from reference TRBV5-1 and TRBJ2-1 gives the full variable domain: KAGVTQTPRYLIKTRGQQVTLSCSPISGHRSVSWYQQTPGQGLQFLFEYFSETQRNKGNFPGRFSGRQFSNSRSEMNVSTLELGDSALYLCASSLGISYNEQFFGPGTRLTVL.

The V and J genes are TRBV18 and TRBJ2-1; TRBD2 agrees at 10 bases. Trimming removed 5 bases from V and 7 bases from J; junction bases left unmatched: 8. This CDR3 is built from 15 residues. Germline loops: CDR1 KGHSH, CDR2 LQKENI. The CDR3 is CASSSSGGRKNEQFF. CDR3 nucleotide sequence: TGTGCCAGCTCATCTAGCGGGGGCCGTAAGAATGAGCAGTTCTTC.

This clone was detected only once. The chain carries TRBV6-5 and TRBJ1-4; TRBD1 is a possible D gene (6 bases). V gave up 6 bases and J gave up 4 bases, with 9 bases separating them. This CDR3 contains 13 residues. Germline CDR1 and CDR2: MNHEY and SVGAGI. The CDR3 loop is CASSGQRNEKLFF. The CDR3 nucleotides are TGTGCCAGCAGCGGACAGCGTAATGAAAAACTGTTTTTT.

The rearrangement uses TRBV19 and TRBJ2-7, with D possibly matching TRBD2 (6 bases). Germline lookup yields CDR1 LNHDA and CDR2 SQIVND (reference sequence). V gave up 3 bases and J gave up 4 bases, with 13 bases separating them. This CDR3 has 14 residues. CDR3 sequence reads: CASSIMSGGYEQYF. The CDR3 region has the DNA TGTGCCAGTAGTATTATGAGCGGAGGGTACGAGCAGTACTTC.

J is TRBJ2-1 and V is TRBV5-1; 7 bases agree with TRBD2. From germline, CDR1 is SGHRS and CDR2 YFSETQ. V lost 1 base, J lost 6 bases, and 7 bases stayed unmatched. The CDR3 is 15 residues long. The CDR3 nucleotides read TGCGCCAGCAGCTTGAGTGCCGGGACTATCAATGAGCAGTTCTTC. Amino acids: CASSLSAGTINEQFF.

The CDR3 coding sequence is TGTGCCAGCAGCCTCCCGGAGCGCTCCTACGAGCAGTACTTC. It is translated as CASSLPERSYEQYF. The chain joins TRBV5-4 to TRBJ2-7; D is uncertain. The CDR3 sequence is 14 residues long. The germline CDR1 and CDR2 sequences are SGHNT and YYREEE (reference sequence). With 4 bases removed from V and 0 bases from J, the gap between germline ends came to 11 bases.

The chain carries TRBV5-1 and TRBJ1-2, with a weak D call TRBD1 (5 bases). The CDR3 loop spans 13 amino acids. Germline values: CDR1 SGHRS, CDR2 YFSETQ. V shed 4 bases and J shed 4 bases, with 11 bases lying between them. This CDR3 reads CASSPGERYGYTF. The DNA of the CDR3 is TGCGCCAGCAGCCCGGGGGAGCGCTATGGCTACACCTTC.

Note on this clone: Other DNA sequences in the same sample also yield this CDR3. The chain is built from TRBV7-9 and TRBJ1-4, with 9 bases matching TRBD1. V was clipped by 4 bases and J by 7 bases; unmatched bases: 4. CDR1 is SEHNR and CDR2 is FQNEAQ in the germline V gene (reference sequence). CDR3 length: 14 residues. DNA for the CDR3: TGTGCCAGCAGCTCCGACAGGGGGGCTGAAAAACTGTTTTTT. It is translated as CASSSDRGAEKLFF.

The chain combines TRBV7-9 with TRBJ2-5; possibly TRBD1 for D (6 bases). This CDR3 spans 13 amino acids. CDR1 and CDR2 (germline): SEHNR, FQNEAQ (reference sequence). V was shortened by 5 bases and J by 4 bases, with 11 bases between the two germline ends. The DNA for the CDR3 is TGTGCCAGCAGCCAACGGGACATAGAGACCCAGTACTTC. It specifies CASSQRDIETQYF.

CDR3 sequence (DNA): TGTGCCACCAGTCGGCAGGGGAATTCACCCCTCCACTTT. Its protein is CATSRQGNSPLHF. This sequence joins TRBV24-1 and TRBJ1-6, with D perhaps matching TRBD1 (6 bases). The CDR3 spans 13 residues. V gave up 6 bases and J gave up 7 bases, with 9 bases separating them. Germline-derived CDR1 and CDR2 are KGHDR and SFDVKD.

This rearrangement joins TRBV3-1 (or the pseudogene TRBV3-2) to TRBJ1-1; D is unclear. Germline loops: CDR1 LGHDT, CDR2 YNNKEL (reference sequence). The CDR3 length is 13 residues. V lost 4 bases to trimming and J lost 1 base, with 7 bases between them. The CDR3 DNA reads TGTGCCAGCAGCCCGGGAGCGAACACTGAAGCTTTCTTT. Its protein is CASSPGANTEAFF.

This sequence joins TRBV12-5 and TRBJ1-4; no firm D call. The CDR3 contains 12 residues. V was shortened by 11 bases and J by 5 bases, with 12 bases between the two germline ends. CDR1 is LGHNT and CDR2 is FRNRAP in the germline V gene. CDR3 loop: CAAGWENEKLFF. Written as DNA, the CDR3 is TGTGCTGCGGGGTGGGAGAATGAAAAACTGTTTTTT. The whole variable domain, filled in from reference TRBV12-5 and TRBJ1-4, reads DARVTQTPRHKVTEMGQEVTMRCQPILGHNTVFWYRQTMMQGLELLAYFRNRAPLDDSGMPKDRFSAEMPDATLATLKIQPSEPRDSAVYFCAAGWENEKLFFGSGTQLSVL.

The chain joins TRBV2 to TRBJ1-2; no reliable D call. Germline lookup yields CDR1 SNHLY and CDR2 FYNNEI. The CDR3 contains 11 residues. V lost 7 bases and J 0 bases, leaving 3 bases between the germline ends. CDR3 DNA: TGTGCCAGCACAGCTAACTATGGCTACACCTTC. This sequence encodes CASTANYGYTF.

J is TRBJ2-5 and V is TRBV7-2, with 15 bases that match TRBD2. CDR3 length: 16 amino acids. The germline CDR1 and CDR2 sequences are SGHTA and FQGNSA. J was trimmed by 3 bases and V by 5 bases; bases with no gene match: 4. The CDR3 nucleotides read TGTGCCAGCAGCCTCGGACTAGCGGGGGGGGAAGAGACCCAGTACTTC. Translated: CASSLGLAGGEETQYF.

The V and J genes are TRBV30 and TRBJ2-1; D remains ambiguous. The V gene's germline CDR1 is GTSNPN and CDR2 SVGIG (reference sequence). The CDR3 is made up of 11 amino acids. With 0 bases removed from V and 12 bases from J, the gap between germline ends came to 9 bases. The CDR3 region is CAWSVRMVQFF. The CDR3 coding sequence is TGTGCCTGGAGTGTGCGGATGGTGCAGTTCTTC.

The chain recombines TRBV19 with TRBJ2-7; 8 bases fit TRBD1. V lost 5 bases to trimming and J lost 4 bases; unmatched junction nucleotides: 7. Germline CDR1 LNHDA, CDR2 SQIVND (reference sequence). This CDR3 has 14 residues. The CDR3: CASSPTTGEYEQYF. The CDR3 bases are TGTGCCAGTAGTCCAACGACAGGGGAGTACGAGCAGTACTTC. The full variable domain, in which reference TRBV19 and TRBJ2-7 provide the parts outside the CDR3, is DGGITQSPKYLFRKEGQNVTLSCEQNLNHDAMYWYRQDPGQGLRLIYYSQIVNDFQKGDIAEGYSVSREKKESFPLTVTSAQKNPTAFYLCASSPTTGEYEQYFGPGTRLTVT.

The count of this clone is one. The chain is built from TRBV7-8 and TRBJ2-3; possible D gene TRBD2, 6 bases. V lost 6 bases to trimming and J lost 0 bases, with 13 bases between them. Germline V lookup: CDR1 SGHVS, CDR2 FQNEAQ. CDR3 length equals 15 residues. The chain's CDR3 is CASREGTDSTDTQYF. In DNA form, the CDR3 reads TGTGCCAGCAGGGAGGGCACGGATAGCACAGATACGCAGTATTTT.

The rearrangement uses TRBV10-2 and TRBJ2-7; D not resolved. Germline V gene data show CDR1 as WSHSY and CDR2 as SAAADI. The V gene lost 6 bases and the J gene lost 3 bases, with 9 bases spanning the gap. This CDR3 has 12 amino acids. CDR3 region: CASRSLNYEQYF. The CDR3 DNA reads TGCGCCAGCAGGTCTTTAAACTACGAGCAGTACTTC.

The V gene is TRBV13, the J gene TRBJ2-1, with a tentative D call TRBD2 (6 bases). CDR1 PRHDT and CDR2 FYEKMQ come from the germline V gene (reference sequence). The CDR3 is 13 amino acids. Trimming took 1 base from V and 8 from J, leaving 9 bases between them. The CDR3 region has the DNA TGTGCCAGCAGCTTAGAGGCTAGCGATGAGCAGTTCTTC. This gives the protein CASSLEASDEQFF.

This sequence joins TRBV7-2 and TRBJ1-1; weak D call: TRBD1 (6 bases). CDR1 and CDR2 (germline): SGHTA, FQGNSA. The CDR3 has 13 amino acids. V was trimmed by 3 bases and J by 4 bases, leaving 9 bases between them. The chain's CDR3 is CASSFYRATEAFF. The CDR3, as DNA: TGTGCCAGCAGCTTTTACAGGGCCACTGAAGCTTTCTTT. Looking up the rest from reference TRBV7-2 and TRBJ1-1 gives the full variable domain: GAGVSQSPSNKVTEKGKDVELRCDPISGHTALYWYRQSLGQGLEFLIYFQGNSAPDKSGLPSDRFSAERTGGSVSTLTIQRTQQEDSAVYLCASSFYRATEAFFGQGTRLTVV.

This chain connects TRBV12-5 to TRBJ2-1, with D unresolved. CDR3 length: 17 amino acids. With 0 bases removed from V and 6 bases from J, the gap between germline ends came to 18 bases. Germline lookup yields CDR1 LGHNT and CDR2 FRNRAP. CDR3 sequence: CASGLVRVLPRTNEQFF. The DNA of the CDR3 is TGTGCTAGTGGTTTGGTACGGGTCCTCCCGCGCACCAATGAGCAGTTCTTC.